These 23 T cell receptor beta chains originate from one sample sequenced in a study of shared clonotypes between healthy human individuals. Repertoires were generated with immunoSEQ multiplex PCR, while TCRdb's copy carries only in-frame clones and drops some. The table has a few million clones, just over 90% seen once. The sequenced sample consisted of naive CD4+ T cells from PBMCs. Indicated subset: CD45RA+ positively selected. These receptors were collected from a man aged 18-30 years in good health. Some clones in this sample may be carry-over from other donors' samples.

The V and J genes are TRBV19 and TRBJ2-7; no reliable D call. The V and J ends lost 6 bases and 0 bases respectively, with 18 bases between them. Germline CDR1 and CDR2: LNHDA and SQIVND (reference sequence). This CDR3 is 16 amino acids long. DNA of the CDR3: TGTGCCAGTAGCCCTGCCCCCTGGGCGAGCTCCTACGAGCAGTACTTC. Its translation is CASSPAPWASSYEQYF.

The chain uses TRBV9 and TRBJ1-3; perhaps TRBD1 as D (6 bases). Germline-derived CDR1 and CDR2 are SGDLS and YYNGEE. Trimming pared 4 bases from V and 0 bases from J, leaving 11 bases between. There are 15 residues in the CDR3. As DNA, the CDR3 is TGTGCCAGCAGCAAGGGGGGAAGCTCTGGAAACACCATATATTTT. It translates to CASSKGGSSGNTIYF.

The V gene is TRBV5-1, the J gene TRBJ2-5; D unresolved. Trimming pared 0 bases from V and 4 bases from J, leaving 13 bases between. This CDR3 comprises 15 residues. Per the germline V gene, CDR1 is SGHRS and CDR2 is YFSETQ. The CDR3 region is CASSLERLIGETQYF. The DNA for the CDR3 is TGCGCCAGCAGCTTGGAGCGTCTAATAGGAGAGACCCAGTACTTC.

This chain joins TRBV7-2 and TRBJ2-2; D is possibly TRBD2 (6 bases). CDR1 SGHTA and CDR2 FQGNSA come from the germline V gene. V was cut by 1 base and J by 4 bases, with 16 bases left in between. There are 17 residues in the CDR3. The CDR3 DNA sequence: TGTGCCAGCAGCTTAGGGGGTCTAGCGAAAATCACCGGGGAGCTGTTTTTT. Translation gives CASSLGGLAKITGELFF.

This clone was recorded only once. The V call is TRBV5-1, the J call TRBJ2-2; TRBD1 matches at 8 bases. Germline CDR1 SGHRS, CDR2 YFSETQ. This CDR3 is built from 14 residues. The V segment lost 7 bases and the J segment 5 bases; nucleotides outside the gene matches: 7. CDR3 sequence: CASEQGAGTGELFF. The CDR3 bases are TGCGCCAGCGAGCAGGGGGCGGGAACCGGGGAGCTGTTTTTT.

In its sample, this clone was seen a few times. The genes are TRBV19 and TRBJ1-5; 7 bases agree with TRBD1. From germline, CDR1 is LNHDA and CDR2 SQIVND (reference sequence). This CDR3 is 15 amino acids long. V lost 0 bases, J lost 7 bases, and 6 bases stayed unmatched. The CDR3 DNA sequence: TGTGCCAGTAGTATAGATTCGAGCAGGGGGCAGCCCCAGCATTTT. This gives the protein CASSIDSSRGQPQHF.

In its sample, this clone was seen once. This sequence joins TRBV18 and TRBJ2-3, with a weak D call TRBD1 (5 bases). This CDR3 spans 12 amino acids. Trimming cost V 11 bases and J 1 base, with 10 bases left between them. Germline-derived CDR1 and CDR2 are KGHSH and LQKENI. CDR3 bases: TGTGCCGGGAAAGGGGGCACAGATACGCAGTATTTT. It yields the protein CAGKGGTDTQYF.

V gene TRBV4-1 combines with J gene TRBJ2-7; the D gene is possibly TRBD2 (5 bases). Germline values: CDR1 MGHRA, CDR2 YSYEKL. Trimming shortened V by 1 base and J by 4 bases, and 14 bases separated the two germline ends. CDR3 size: 15 residues. The CDR3 DNA follows: TGCGCCAGCAGCCAAGGTGATAGCGTAGCGTACGAGCAGTACTTC. This encodes CASSQGDSVAYEQYF.

The chain employs TRBV19 and TRBJ2-1; D might be TRBD2 (6 bases). Deletions cut 1 base from V and 6 bases from J, with 10 bases between. Germline V gives CDR1 LNHDA, CDR2 SQIVND (reference sequence). This CDR3 comprises 14 residues. The CDR3 region has the DNA TGTGCCAGTAGTATAGCGGGAGTCGTCAATGAGCAGTTCTTC. Translating gives CASSIAGVVNEQFF.

The chain employs TRBV19 and TRBJ2-7; tentative D call: TRBD1 (6 bases). The CDR3 runs 12 residues. V lost 5 bases to trimming and J lost 6 bases, with 11 bases between them. Germline V gene lookup returns CDR1 LNHDA and CDR2 SQIVND (reference sequence). DNA of the CDR3: TGTGCCAGTAGTCTAACAGGGCTCGAGCAGTACTTC. It specifies CASSLTGLEQYF.

The chain links TRBV9 to TRBJ2-6; D unresolved. In germline, CDR1 is SGDLS, CDR2 YYNGEE. V dropped 0 bases and J dropped 0 bases, with 10 bases sitting between them. The CDR3 sequence is 17 residues long. The CDR3 protein is CASSVEVRSSGANVLTF. The CDR3 coding sequence is TGTGCCAGCAGCGTAGAGGTTAGGAGCTCTGGGGCCAACGTCCTGACTTTC.

This chain joins TRBV19 and TRBJ1-2; D ambiguous. The CDR3 totals 15 residues. Germline CDR1 reads LNHDA; CDR2 reads SQIVND (reference sequence). V was shortened by 7 bases and J by 1 base, with 16 bases between the two germline ends. CDR3 DNA sequence: TGTGCCAGTACCGAATTCGGGGATTTTAACTATGGCTACACCTTC. Amino acids: CASTEFGDFNYGYTF.

The chain recombines TRBV5-4 with TRBJ1-2, with 8 bases matching TRBD1. V lost 5 bases and J lost 5; bases outside the gene matches: 8. Germline CDR1 reads SGHNT; CDR2 reads YYREEE (reference sequence). The CDR3 contains 14 residues. Here the CDR3 DNA reads TGTGCCAGCAGGCGGACAGGGATCTTATATGGCTACACCTTC. The encoded protein is CASRRTGILYGYTF.

As to this clone: The sample contains more than one DNA sequence encoding this CDR3. The chain joins TRBV9 to TRBJ2-1; D unresolved. This CDR3 is built from 12 residues. V lost 3 bases, J lost 0 bases, and 1 base lay in between. Germline V CDR1 and CDR2: SGDLS, YYNGEE. For the CDR3, the DNA is TGTGCCAGCAGCGCCTCCTACAATGAGCAGTTCTTC. Protein: CASSASYNEQFF.

A word on this clone: In the same sample, other DNA sequences code for this CDR3. The chain is built from TRBV5-1 and TRBJ2-2; 10 nucleotides align to TRBD2. CDR1 and CDR2 (germline): SGHRS, YFSETQ. This CDR3 has 15 amino acids. V dropped 4 bases and J dropped 0; count of bases not matched to a gene: 0. This chain's CDR3 is CASSLAGANTGELFF. CDR3 in DNA: TGCGCCAGCAGCCTAGCGGGGGCGAACACCGGGGAGCTGTTTTTT.

V gene TRBV9 combines with J gene TRBJ2-3, with D possibly being TRBD1 or TRBD2 (6 bases each). Germline V gives CDR1 SGDLS, CDR2 YYNGEE. The CDR3 consists of 16 residues. The V gene lost 2 bases and the J gene lost 6 bases, with 19 bases spanning the gap. CDR3 protein: CASSVDGNGGRDTQYF. The DNA of the CDR3 is TGTGCCAGCAGCGTCGACGGAAATGGGGGGCGCGATACGCAGTATTTT.

This clone was observed once. Other DNA sequences in this specimen translate into the identical CDR3. The rearrangement links TRBV5-1 to TRBJ2-3; 13 positions agree with TRBD2. This CDR3 comprises 15 residues. J gave up 4 bases and V 2 bases, and 1 base lay outside the gene matches. Germline V gene data show CDR1 as SGHRS and CDR2 as YFSETQ. The CDR3 DNA sequence: TGCGCCAGCAGCTTACTAGCGGGAGGGGCAGATACGCAGTATTTT. Amino acid sequence: CASSLLAGGADTQYF.

This clone was seen a single time. The chain combines TRBV19 with TRBJ1-3; no firm D call. Germline values: CDR1 LNHDA, CDR2 SQIVND (reference sequence). Trimming took off 5 bases at V and 0 bases at J, with 14 bases between the two ends. This CDR3 is built from 16 residues. The CDR3 DNA reads as TGTGCCAGTAGTGTACTCTTGGTAGGCTCTGGAAACACCATATATTTT. Its protein is CASSVLLVGSGNTIYF.

The chain combines TRBV19 with TRBJ2-7; D is perhaps TRBD2 (7 bases). Germline loops: CDR1 LNHDA, CDR2 SQIVND (reference sequence). The V end lost 8 bases, the J end lost 4 bases, and 15 bases lay between the germline ends. The CDR3 covers 13 residues. The CDR3 here is CASSTGRGYEQYF. DNA for the CDR3: TGTGCCAGTTCTACAGGGAGGGGATACGAGCAGTACTTC. The full variable domain, with the rest looked up from reference TRBV19 and TRBJ2-7, is DGGITQSPKYLFRKEGQNVTLSCEQNLNHDAMYWYRQDPGQGLRLIYYSQIVNDFQKGDIAEGYSVSREKKESFPLTVTSAQKNPTAFYLCASSTGRGYEQYFGPGTRLTVT.

V usage is TRBV30 and J usage is TRBJ2-1; TRBD2 is a possible D gene (6 bases). This CDR3 has 16 amino acids. Germline CDR1 reads GTSNPN; CDR2 reads SVGIG (reference sequence). Trimming removed 5 bases at V and 5 bases at J, with 22 bases between. For the CDR3, the DNA is TGTGCCTGGGTCCGGGGGTTTGGTAGCGGAAACAATGAGCAGTTCTTC. Residues: CAWVRGFGSGNNEQFF.

Comments on this clone: Other DNA sequences in this sample translate to the same CDR3. The J gene is TRBJ2-5, the V gene TRBV11-3; 8 nucleotides align to TRBD1. V was clipped by 5 bases and J by 2 bases; unmatched bases: 4. The CDR3 consists of 14 residues. Germline V gene lookup returns CDR1 SGHNT and CDR2 YENEEA. CDR3 bases: TGTGCCAGCAGCACCAGGACAGGGCAAGAGACCCAGTACTTC. Translation: CASSTRTGQETQYF.

For the CDR3, the DNA is TGTGCCAGCAGCTTAGAGGGTTGGTCTAGCGGGACCTACGAGCAGTACTTC. This encodes CASSLEGWSSGTYEQYF. The chain combines TRBV7-2 with TRBJ2-7; 9 nucleotides match TRBD2. V shed 1 base and J 2 bases; nucleotides not matched to a gene: 9. The germline V gene encodes CDR1 SGHTA and CDR2 FQGNSA. CDR3 length: 17 residues.

The CDR3 sequence: CASSTAGRSGYTF. The CDR3 DNA sequence: TGTGCCAGTAGTACCGCGGGGAGGAGTGGCTACACCTTC. The chain recombines TRBV19 with TRBJ1-2; D is uncertain. CDR1 and CDR2 (germline): LNHDA, SQIVND (reference sequence). V was clipped by 4 bases and J by 7 bases, with 13 bases between them. CDR3 length: 13 amino acids. Full variable domain (rest looked up from reference TRBV19 and TRBJ1-2): DGGITQSPKYLFRKEGQNVTLSCEQNLNHDAMYWYRQDPGQGLRLIYYSQIVNDFQKGDIAEGYSVSREKKESFPLTVTSAQKNPTAFYLCASSTAGRSGYTFGSGTRLTVV.